These 22 T cell receptor beta chains were sequenced from one sample in a study of cytotoxic CD8 clonotypes in ibrutinib-treated CLL. Assay: immunoSEQ multiplex PCR; the TCRdb copy retains only in-frame clones and omits some. The sample shows roughly 220,000 clones, roughly 65% of them seen only once. The sequencing used PBMCs, collected after 12 months of ibrutinib treatment. These receptors all stem from a human donor with chronic lymphocytic leukemia.

V gene TRBV6-5 combines with J gene TRBJ1-2; no reliable D call. This CDR3 spans 8 amino acids. The germline V gene has CDR1 MNHEY and CDR2 SVGAGI. V lost 8 bases and J 14 bases, leaving 9 bases between the germline ends. The CDR3, as DNA: TGTGCCAGCGGGGAAGAGACCTTC. As protein: CASGEETF.

The rearrangement links TRBV4-2 to TRBJ1-2, with a weak D call TRBD1 (5 bases). Germline-derived CDR1 and CDR2 are LGHNA and YNFKEQ. V gave up 1 base and J gave up 3 bases, with 9 bases separating them. The CDR3 contains 14 residues. The chain's CDR3 is CASSQGRGDYGYTF. CDR3 in DNA: TGTGCCAGCAGCCAAGGGCGGGGGGACTATGGCTACACCTTC.

This clone has just one count. The chain has TRBV6-5 and TRBJ2-5; D gene unclear. Trimming pared 0 bases from V and 4 bases from J, leaving 15 bases between. The length of the CDR3 is 16 residues. From germline, CDR1 is MNHEY and CDR2 SVGAGI. CDR3 sequence (DNA): TGTGCCAGCAGTTACTCTCCGGGTCCCGTAGGAGAGACCCAGTACTTC. Amino acids: CASSYSPGPVGETQYF.

The chain recombines TRBV6-4 with TRBJ1-4; 11 bases are shared with TRBD1. Germline V gene data show CDR1 as MRHNA and CDR2 as SNTAGT. V was clipped by 6 bases and J by 5 bases; unmatched bases: 5. The CDR3 consists of 15 residues. CDR3 sequence: CASRRTGGVNEKLFF. CDR3 DNA: TGTGCCAGCAGGAGGACAGGGGGCGTGAATGAAAAACTGTTTTTT.

The chain is built from TRBV18 and TRBJ1-1; D remains unclear. The CDR3 is 15 amino acids. Trimming removed 4 bases at V and 1 base at J, with 13 bases between. In germline, CDR1 is KGHSH, CDR2 LQKENI. The CDR3 reads CASSLTLGKNTEAFF. CDR3 coding DNA: TGTGCCAGCTCACTAACATTAGGGAAGAACACTGAAGCTTTCTTT. The full variable domain, rest sourced from reference TRBV18 and TRBJ1-1, is NAGVMQNPRHLVRRRGQEARLRCSPMKGHSHVYWYRQLPEEGLKFMVYLQKENIIDESGMPKERFSAEFPKEGPSILRIQQVVRGDSAAYFCASSLTLGKNTEAFFGQGTRLTVV.

The chain uses TRBV20-1 and TRBJ2-7; D call uncertain. Germline V gives CDR1 DFQATT, CDR2 SNEGSKA (reference sequence). Trimming shortened V by 5 bases and J by 5 bases, and 7 bases separated the two germline ends. CDR3 size: 10 residues. CDR3 sequence: CSAEKHEQYF. CDR3 in DNA: TGCAGTGCTGAAAAACACGAGCAGTACTTC.

The chain combines TRBV29-1 with TRBJ1-2; no reliable D call. The CDR3 totals 14 residues. Germline V CDR1 and CDR2: SQVTM, ANQGSEA. V lost 0 bases to trimming and J lost 4 bases, with 12 bases between them. CDR3 nucleotides: TGCAGCGTTGAAGAAATACCGGGATCCTATGGCTACACCTTC. This gives the protein CSVEEIPGSYGYTF.

The chain employs TRBV4-1 and TRBJ1-5; D gene ambiguous. V shed 0 bases and J shed 3 bases, with 12 bases lying between them. Germline assignment: CDR1 MGHRA and CDR2 YSYEKL. The CDR3 consists of 16 residues. The CDR3, as DNA: TGCGCCAGCAGCCAAGAAGGGTTGGGCGTCAATCAGCCCCAGCATTTT. Translation: CASSQEGLGVNQPQHF.

To note about this clone: The DNA is left out, because the CDR3 cannot be placed on it with certainty; the CDR3 is given as TCRdb lists it. J is TRBJ2-3 and V is TRBV6-5. CDR1 and CDR2 (germline): MNHEY, SVGAGI. The CDR3 is 14 residues long, ends included. The CDR3 protein is CASSYSWAQGTGNF.

The chain links TRBV11-2 to TRBJ2-3; perhaps TRBD1 as D (8 bases). There are 17 residues in the CDR3. V was clipped by 3 bases and J by 0 bases, with 16 bases between them. Germline V lookup: CDR1 SGHAT, CDR2 FQNNGV. The CDR3 DNA reads as TGTGCCAGCAGCTTGGGAGGGACAGGTGCTAGCACAGATACGCAGTATTTT. Its translation: CASSLGGTGASTDTQYF.

The rearrangement links TRBV30 to TRBJ2-1; D might be TRBD2 (5 bases). Trimming left V 3 bases short and J 8 bases short, with 8 bases between. Germline loops: CDR1 GTSNPN, CDR2 SVGIG (reference sequence). The CDR3 extends over 11 amino acids. This CDR3 is CAWRTGYEQFF. DNA of the CDR3: TGTGCCTGGAGGACGGGGTATGAGCAGTTCTTC.

J is TRBJ2-7 and V is TRBV27, with 8 positions matching TRBD1. CDR3 length equals 16 residues. Unmatched junction bases numbered 16, after V lost 3 bases and J lost 9 bases. Germline V lookup: CDR1 MNHEY, CDR2 SMNVEV (reference sequence). DNA for the CDR3: TGTGCCAGCAGTTTGGGATCGGACAGGGCAGTAATGGGGCAGTACTTC. Translating it yields CASSLGSDRAVMGQYF.

The chain couples TRBV7-8 to TRBJ1-2; D may be TRBD1 (6 bases). The V and J ends lost 3 bases and 4 bases respectively, with 12 bases between them. Germline V CDR1 and CDR2: SGHVS, FQNEAQ. The CDR3 runs 14 residues. The CDR3 DNA reads TGTGCCAGCAGCTTCACGGGGGGCGGCTATGGCTACACCTTC. Its translation: CASSFTGGGYGYTF.

This chain connects TRBV5-4 to TRBJ1-5; D unclear. Germline V gene lookup returns CDR1 SGHNT and CDR2 YYREEE (reference sequence). The ends were cut back, 0 bases at V and 9 bases at J, with 13 bases in the middle. This CDR3 is 14 amino acids long. DNA of the CDR3: TGTGCCAGCAGCTTGGACACACTAAAGGGGCCCCAGCATTTT. This translates into CASSLDTLKGPQHF.

This clone came up a few times. The rearrangement uses TRBV7-2 and TRBJ2-7; 7 bases line up with TRBD2. V was pared by 3 bases and J by 2 bases, with 4 bases of the junction left unmatched. Germline CDR1 SGHTA, CDR2 FQGNSA. This CDR3 is 14 amino acids long. CDR3 protein: CASSFGGSPYEQYF. DNA for the CDR3: TGTGCCAGCAGCTTCGGCGGGAGTCCCTACGAGCAGTACTTC. The full variable domain, its missing parts supplied by reference TRBV7-2 and TRBJ2-7, is GAGVSQSPSNKVTEKGKDVELRCDPISGHTALYWYRQSLGQGLEFLIYFQGNSAPDKSGLPSDRFSAERTGGSVSTLTIQRTQQEDSAVYLCASSFGGSPYEQYFGPGTRLTVT.

The chain has TRBV28 and TRBJ1-1; 7 positions match TRBD1. V was clipped by 4 bases and J by 5 bases; unmatched bases: 7. CDR3 length: 14 amino acids. CDR1 is MDHEN, CDR2 SYDVKM, per germline. The CDR3 loop reads CASSWSGGRTEAFF. Here the CDR3 DNA reads TGTGCCAGCAGTTGGTCAGGGGGAAGGACTGAAGCTTTCTTT.

The V call is TRBV15, the J call TRBJ1-1; the match to TRBD1 covers 9 bases. The CDR3 totals 15 residues. Trimming at V came to 3 bases and at J to 4 bases, leaving 6 bases not matched to a gene. Germline lookup yields CDR1 LNHNV and CDR2 YYDKDF (reference sequence). The chain's CDR3 is CATSRGTGRGTEAFF. CDR3 DNA sequence: TGTGCCACCAGCAGGGGGACAGGGCGAGGCACTGAAGCTTTCTTT.

CDR3 sequence reads: CASSQYEYNIQYF. As DNA, the CDR3 is TGTGCCAGCAGCCAATACGAGTACAACATTCAGTACTTC. V and J are TRBV7-2 and TRBJ2-4, with D hard to call. Trimming shortened V by 5 bases and J by 7 bases, and 12 bases separated the two germline ends. The CDR3 is made up of 13 amino acids. In germline, CDR1 is SGHTA, CDR2 FQGNSA. Full variable domain (rest looked up from reference TRBV7-2 and TRBJ2-4): GAGVSQSPSNKVTEKGKDVELRCDPISGHTALYWYRQSLGQGLEFLIYFQGNSAPDKSGLPSDRFSAERTGGSVSTLTIQRTQQEDSAVYLCASSQYEYNIQYFGAGTRLSVL.

This clone was picked up one time. The chain has TRBV13 and TRBJ2-4; possible D gene TRBD2, 6 bases. With 4 bases removed from V and 0 bases from J, the gap between germline ends came to 13 bases. CDR3 length: 16 residues. Germline V lookup: CDR1 PRHDT, CDR2 FYEKMQ (reference sequence). DNA of the CDR3: TGTGCCAGCAGCTATAGCGGACTCCTAGCCAAAAACATTCAGTACTTC. Protein: CASSYSGLLAKNIQYF.

Only one count was recorded for this clone. The genes are TRBV5-1 and TRBJ2-3; no clear D. The germline V gene encodes CDR1 SGHRS and CDR2 YFSETQ. The CDR3 loop spans 15 amino acids. Trimming shortened V by 2 bases and J by 0 bases, and 10 bases separated the two germline ends. The CDR3 region is CASSLQLMSTDTQYF. Here the CDR3 DNA reads TGCGCCAGCAGCTTACAGCTCATGAGCACAGATACGCAGTATTTT.

The gene calls are TRBV30 and TRBJ2-1; TRBD2 agrees at 11 bases. V lost 4 bases, J lost 8 bases, and 1 base stayed unmatched. CDR1 and CDR2 (germline): GTSNPN, SVGIG (reference sequence). CDR3 length equals 12 residues. In DNA, the CDR3 is TGTGCCTGGACTAGCGGGAGGCATGAGCAGTTCTTC. Encoded protein: CAWTSGRHEQFF.

This chain connects TRBV10-3 to TRBJ2-2, with a tentative D call TRBD1 (6 bases). The V gene lost 0 bases and the J gene lost 3 bases, with 17 bases spanning the gap. This CDR3 comprises 18 residues. Germline lookup yields CDR1 ENHRY and CDR2 SYGVKD. CDR3 protein: CAISESSLQGTDTGELFF. The CDR3 nucleotides read TGTGCCATCAGTGAGTCCTCCTTACAGGGTACGGACACCGGGGAGCTGTTTTTT.